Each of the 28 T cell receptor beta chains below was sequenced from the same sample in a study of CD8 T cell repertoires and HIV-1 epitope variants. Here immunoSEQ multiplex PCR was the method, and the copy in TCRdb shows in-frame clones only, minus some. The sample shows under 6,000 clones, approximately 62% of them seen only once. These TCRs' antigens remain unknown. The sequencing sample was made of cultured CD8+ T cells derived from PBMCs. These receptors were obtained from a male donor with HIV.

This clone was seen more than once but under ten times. The DNA of the CDR3 is TGTGCCAGCAGCTTAGTAACAAGCTCCTACGAGCAGTACTTC. Residues: CASSLVTSSYEQYF. The V call is TRBV7-9, the J call TRBJ2-7; D remains unclear. The length of the CDR3 is 14 residues. Germline values: CDR1 SEHNR, CDR2 FQNEAQ (reference sequence). The ends were cut back, 1 base at V and 0 bases at J, with 7 bases in the middle. The whole variable domain, remainder taken from reference TRBV7-9 and TRBJ2-7, is DTGVSQNPRHKITKRGQNVTFRCDPISEHNRLYWYRQTLGQGPEFLTYFQNEAQLEKSRLLSDRFSAERPKGSFSTLEIQRTEQGDSAMYLCASSLVTSSYEQYFGPGTRLTVT.

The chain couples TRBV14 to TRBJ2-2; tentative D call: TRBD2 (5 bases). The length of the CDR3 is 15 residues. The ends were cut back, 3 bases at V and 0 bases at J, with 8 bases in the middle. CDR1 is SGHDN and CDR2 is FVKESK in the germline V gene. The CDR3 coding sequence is TGTGCCAGCAGCCACTGGCGGGCGAACACCGGGGAGCTGTTTTTT. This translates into CASSHWRANTGELFF.

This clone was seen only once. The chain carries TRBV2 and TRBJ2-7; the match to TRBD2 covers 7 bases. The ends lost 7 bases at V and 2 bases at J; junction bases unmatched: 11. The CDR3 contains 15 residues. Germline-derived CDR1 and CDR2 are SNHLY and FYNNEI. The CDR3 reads CASIDSGGTTYEQYF. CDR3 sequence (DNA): TGTGCCAGCATTGACTCTGGAGGGACTACCTACGAGCAGTACTTC.

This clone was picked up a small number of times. Written as DNA, the CDR3 is TGTGCCAGCAGTTTCGTATCAGGGACCGACGAGCAGTACTTC. Its translation: CASSFVSGTDEQYF. The chain is built from TRBV28 and TRBJ2-7; D possibly uses TRBD1 or TRBD2 (5 bases each). The germline CDR1 and CDR2 sequences are MDHEN and SYDVKM. The CDR3 runs to 14 residues. V lost 3 bases and J 5 bases, leaving 14 bases between the germline ends.

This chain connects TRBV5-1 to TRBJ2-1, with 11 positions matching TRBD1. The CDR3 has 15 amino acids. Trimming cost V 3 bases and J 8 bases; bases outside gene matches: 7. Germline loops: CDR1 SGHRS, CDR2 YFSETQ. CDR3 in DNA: TGCGCCAGCAGCTCACCGGGACAGGGGGGCTATGAGCAGTTCTTC. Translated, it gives CASSSPGQGGYEQFF.

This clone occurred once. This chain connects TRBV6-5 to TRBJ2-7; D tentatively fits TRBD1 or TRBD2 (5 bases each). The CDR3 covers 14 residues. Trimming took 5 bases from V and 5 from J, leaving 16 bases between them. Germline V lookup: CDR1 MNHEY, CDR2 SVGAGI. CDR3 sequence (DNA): TGTGCCAGCAGTCCGGGACCCACCGGGAACGAGCAGTACTTC. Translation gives CASSPGPTGNEQYF.

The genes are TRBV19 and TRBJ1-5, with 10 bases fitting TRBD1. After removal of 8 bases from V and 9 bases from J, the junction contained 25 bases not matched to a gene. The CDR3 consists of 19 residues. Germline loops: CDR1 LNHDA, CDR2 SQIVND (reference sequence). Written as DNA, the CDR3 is TGTGCCAGTGCCCCGGGACCCCGGGACAGGGGACTCGCCGGCCGGCCCCAGCATTTT. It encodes CASAPGPRDRGLAGRPQHF.

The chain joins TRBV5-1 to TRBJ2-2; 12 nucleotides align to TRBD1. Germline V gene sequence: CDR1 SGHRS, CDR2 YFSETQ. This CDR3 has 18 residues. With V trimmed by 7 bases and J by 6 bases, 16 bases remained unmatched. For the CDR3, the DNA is TGCGCCAGCCAGACCGGGACAGGGGGCCCCTGGGACCCCGGGGAGCTGTTTTTT. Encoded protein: CASQTGTGGPWDPGELFF.

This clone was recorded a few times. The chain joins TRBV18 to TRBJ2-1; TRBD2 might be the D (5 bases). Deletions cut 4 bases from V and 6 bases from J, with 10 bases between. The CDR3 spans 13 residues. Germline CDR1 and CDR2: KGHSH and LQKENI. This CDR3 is CASSLGESNEQFF. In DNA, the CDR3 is TGTGCCAGCTCACTTGGGGAGTCCAATGAGCAGTTCTTC.

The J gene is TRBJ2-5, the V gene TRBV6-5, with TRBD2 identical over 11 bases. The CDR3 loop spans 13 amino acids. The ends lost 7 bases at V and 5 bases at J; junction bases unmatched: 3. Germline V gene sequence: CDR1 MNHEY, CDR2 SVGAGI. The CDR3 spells CASTLAGDETQYF. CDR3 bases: TGTGCCAGCACACTAGCGGGAGATGAGACCCAGTACTTC.

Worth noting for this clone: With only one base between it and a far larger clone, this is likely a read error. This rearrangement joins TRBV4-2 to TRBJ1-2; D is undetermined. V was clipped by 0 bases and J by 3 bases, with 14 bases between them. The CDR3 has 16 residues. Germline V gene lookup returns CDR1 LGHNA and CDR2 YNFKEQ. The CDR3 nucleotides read TGTGCCAGCAGCCAAGATCCCCCAGACTTGGACTATGGCTACACCTTC. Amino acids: CASSQDPPDLDYGYTF.

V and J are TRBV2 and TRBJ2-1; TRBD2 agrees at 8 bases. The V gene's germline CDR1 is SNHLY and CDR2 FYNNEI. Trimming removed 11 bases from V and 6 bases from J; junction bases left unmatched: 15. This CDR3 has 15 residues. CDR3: CADQTRSGRSNEQFF. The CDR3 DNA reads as TGTGCCGACCAGACACGAAGCGGGAGATCCAATGAGCAGTTCTTC.

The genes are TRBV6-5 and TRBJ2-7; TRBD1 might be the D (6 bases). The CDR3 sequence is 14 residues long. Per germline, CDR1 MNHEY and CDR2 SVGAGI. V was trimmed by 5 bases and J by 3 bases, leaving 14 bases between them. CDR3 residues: CASSARDNGYEQYF. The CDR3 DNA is TGTGCCAGCAGTGCTCGGGACAACGGCTACGAGCAGTACTTC.

Written as DNA, the CDR3 is TGTGCCAGCAGTCGACTAGCTACCTACAATGAGCAGTTCTTC. Translated: CASSRLATYNEQFF. The chain couples TRBV28 to TRBJ2-1, with 7 bases matching TRBD2. The CDR3 loop spans 14 amino acids. The ends lost 5 bases at V and 2 bases at J; junction bases unmatched: 3. Germline V gives CDR1 MDHEN, CDR2 SYDVKM. The full variable domain, with the rest looked up from reference TRBV28 and TRBJ2-1, is DVKVTQSSRYLVKRTGEKVFLECVQDMDHENMFWYRQDPGLGLRLIYFSYDVKMKEKGDIPEGYSVSREKKERFSLILESASTNQTSMYLCASSRLATYNEQFFGPGTRLTVL.

The CDR3 sequence: CASSSQGQGGNTYEQYF. CDR3 bases: TGTGCCAGCAGCTCCCAGGGACAGGGAGGTAACACCTACGAGCAGTACTTC. The J gene is TRBJ2-7, the V gene TRBV7-9; 9 bases match TRBD1. V trimming: 4 bases; J trimming: 2 bases; junction bases outside the gene matches: 12. The CDR3 is 17 amino acids. Germline-derived CDR1 and CDR2 are SEHNR and FQNEAQ (reference sequence).

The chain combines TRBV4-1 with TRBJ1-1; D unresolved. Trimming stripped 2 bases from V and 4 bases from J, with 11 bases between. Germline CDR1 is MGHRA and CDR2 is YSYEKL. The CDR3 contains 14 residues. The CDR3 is CASSQSGGVTEAFF. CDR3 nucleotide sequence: TGCGCCAGCAGCCAATCGGGTGGGGTCACTGAAGCTTTCTTT.

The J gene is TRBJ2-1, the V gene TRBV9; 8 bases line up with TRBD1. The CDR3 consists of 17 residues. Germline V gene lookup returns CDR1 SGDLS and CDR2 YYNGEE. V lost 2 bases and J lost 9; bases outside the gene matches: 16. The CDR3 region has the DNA TGTGCCAGCAGCGTCTCCCCAGGGGGCCCTCGGCCACCTGAGCAGTTCTTC. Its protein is CASSVSPGGPRPPEQFF.

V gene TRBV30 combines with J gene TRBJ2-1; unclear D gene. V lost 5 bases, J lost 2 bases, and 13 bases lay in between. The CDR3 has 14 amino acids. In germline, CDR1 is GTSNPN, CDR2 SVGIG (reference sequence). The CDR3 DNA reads TGTGCCTGGGGAAACAAACGGGCCTACAATGAGCAGTTCTTC. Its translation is CAWGNKRAYNEQFF.

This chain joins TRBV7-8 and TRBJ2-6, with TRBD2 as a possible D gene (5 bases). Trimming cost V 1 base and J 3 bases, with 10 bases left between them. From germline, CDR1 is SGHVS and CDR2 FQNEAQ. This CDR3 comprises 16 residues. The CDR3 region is CASSLGGGRGANVLTF. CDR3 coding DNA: TGTGCCAGCAGCTTAGGAGGCGGGCGTGGGGCCAACGTCCTGACTTTC.

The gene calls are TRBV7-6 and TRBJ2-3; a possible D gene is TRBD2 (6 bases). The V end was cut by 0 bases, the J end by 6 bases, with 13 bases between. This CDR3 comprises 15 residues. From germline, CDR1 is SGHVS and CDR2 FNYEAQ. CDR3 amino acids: CASSLARGIADTQYF. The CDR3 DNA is TGTGCCAGCAGCTTAGCACGCGGGATCGCGGATACGCAGTATTTT.

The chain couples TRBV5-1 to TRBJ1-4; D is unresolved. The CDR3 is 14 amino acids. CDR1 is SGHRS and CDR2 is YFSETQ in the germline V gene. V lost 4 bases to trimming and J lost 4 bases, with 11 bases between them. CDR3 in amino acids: CASSDVGSNEKLFF. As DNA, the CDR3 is TGCGCCAGCAGCGACGTAGGGAGTAATGAAAAACTGTTTTTT.

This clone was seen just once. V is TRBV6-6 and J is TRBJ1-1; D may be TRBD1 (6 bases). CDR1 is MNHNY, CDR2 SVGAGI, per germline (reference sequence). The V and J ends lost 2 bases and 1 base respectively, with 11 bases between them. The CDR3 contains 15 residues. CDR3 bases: TGTGCCAGCAGTTACGAGTGGGGACAGAACACTGAAGCTTTCTTT. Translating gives CASSYEWGQNTEAFF.

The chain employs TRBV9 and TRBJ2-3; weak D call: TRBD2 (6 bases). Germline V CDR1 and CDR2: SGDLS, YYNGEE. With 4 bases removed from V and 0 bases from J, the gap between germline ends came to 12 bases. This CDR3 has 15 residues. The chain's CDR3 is CASSISGTSTDTQYF. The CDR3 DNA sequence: TGTGCCAGCAGCATTAGCGGAACTAGCACAGATACGCAGTATTTT.

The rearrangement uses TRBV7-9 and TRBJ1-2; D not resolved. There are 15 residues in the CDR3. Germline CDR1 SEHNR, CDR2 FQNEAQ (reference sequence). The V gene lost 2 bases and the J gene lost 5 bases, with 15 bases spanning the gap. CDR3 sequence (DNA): TGTGCCAGCAGCTTACTTGGGGTAGCCGTTTATGGCTACACCTTC. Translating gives CASSLLGVAVYGYTF.

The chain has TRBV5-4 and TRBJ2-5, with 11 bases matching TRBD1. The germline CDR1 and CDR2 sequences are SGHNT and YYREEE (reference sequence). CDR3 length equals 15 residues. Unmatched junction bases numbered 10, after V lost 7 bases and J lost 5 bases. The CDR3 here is CASRVTGTGGETQYF. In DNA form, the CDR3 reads TGTGCCAGCCGCGTGACCGGGACAGGGGGTGAGACCCAGTACTTC.

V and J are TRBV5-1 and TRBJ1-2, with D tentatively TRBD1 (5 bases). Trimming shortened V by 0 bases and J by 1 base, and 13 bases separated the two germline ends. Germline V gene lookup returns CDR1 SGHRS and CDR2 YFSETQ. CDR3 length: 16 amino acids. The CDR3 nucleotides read TGCGCCAGCAGCTTGGACCTACAGGAGGGTAACTATGGCTACACCTTC. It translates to CASSLDLQEGNYGYTF.

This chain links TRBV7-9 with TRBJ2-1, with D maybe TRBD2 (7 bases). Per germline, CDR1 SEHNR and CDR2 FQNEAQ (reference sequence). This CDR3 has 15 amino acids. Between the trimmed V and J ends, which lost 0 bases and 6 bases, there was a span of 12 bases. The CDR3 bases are TGTGCCAGCAGCTTAGCGGGGGGGCCAGGCAATGAGCAGTTCTTC. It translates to CASSLAGGPGNEQFF. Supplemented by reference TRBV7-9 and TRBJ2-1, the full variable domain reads DTGVSQNPRHKITKRGQNVTFRCDPISEHNRLYWYRQTLGQGPEFLTYFQNEAQLEKSRLLSDRFSAERPKGSFSTLEIQRTEQGDSAMYLCASSLAGGPGNEQFFGPGTRLTVL.

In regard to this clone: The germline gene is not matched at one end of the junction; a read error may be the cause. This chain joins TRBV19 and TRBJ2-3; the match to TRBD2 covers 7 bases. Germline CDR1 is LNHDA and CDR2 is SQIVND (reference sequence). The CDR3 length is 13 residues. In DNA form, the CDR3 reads TGTGCCAGTAGTATAGATGAGGGCGGGAGTCCCATTTTT. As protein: CASSIDEGGSPIF.